Listed below are T cell receptor beta chains from one sample, sequenced in a study of OX40 agonist ivuxolimab in advanced cancers. Sequencing was performed with immunoSEQ multiplex PCR; in TCRdb, only in-frame clones are kept and a portion is missing. Of tens of thousands of clones in the sample, around 89% were seen once. The specimen comprised CD4+ or CD8+ T cells sorted from blood, sampled in a trial of the OX40 agonist ivuxolimab. All receptors derive from an adult with an advanced solid tumor such as melanoma, head and neck, liver or kidney cancer. Each CDR3 is given with its conserved first and last residue. D genes are given only for firm matches. The size entry is marked missing in some rows and otherwise reads once, few, many or a size class.

d_call,j_call,clone_size,v_call,cdr3_aa,cdr3_nt
TRBD1,TRBJ2-6,-,TRBV9,CASSVDWAGGLSGANVLTF,TGTGCCAGCAGCGTAGATTGGGCAGGGGGCCTCTCTGGGGCCAACGTCCTGACTTTC
-,TRBJ1-2,-,TRBV6-1,CASSEEAGMNYGYTF,TGTGCCAGCAGTGAAGAGGCAGGGATGAACTATGGCTACACCTTC
-,TRBJ2-2,once,TRBV7-6,CASSPRPNTGELFF,TGTGCCAGCAGCCCCCGTCCGAACACCGGGGAGCTGTTTTTT
-,TRBJ2-1,-,TRBV10-1,CASSGGREQFF,TGCGCCAGCAGTGGGGGTCGTGAGCAGTTCTTC
-,TRBJ1-2,-,TRBV2,CASRETANYGYTF,TGTGCCAGCAGAGAGACAGCCAACTATGGCTACACCTTC
-,TRBJ1-4,-,TRBV6-5,CASRRRRSTNEKLFF,TGTGCCAGCAGGAGGAGGCGGTCTACTAATGAAAAACTGTTTTTT
TRBD2,TRBJ2-1,-,TRBV7-9,CASSLALGLAGVRDEQFF,TGTGCCAGCAGCTTAGCGCTAGGTCTAGCGGGGGTGCGAGATGAGCAGTTCTTC
-,TRBJ2-7,-,TRBV7-9,CASSYAPDAEQYF,TGTGCCAGCAGCTACGCCCCGGACGCCGAGCAGTACTTC
-,TRBJ1-4,-,TRBV14,CASSRTGGTPNEKLFF,TGTGCCAGCAGCCGAACGGGGGGGACACCTAATGAAAAACTGTTTTTT
-,TRBJ2-7,-,TRBV11-3,CASSFGTRVYEQYF,TGTGCCAGCAGCTTTGGGACAAGGGTATACGAGCAGTACTTC
-,TRBJ2-5,-,TRBV18,CASSPNGGEETQYF,TGTGCCAGCTCACCAAACGGGGGCGAGGAGACCCAGTACTTC
-,TRBJ2-5,once,TRBV5-1,CASSLAGQLQETQYF,TGCGCCAGCAGCTTGGCCGGTCAGCTTCAAGAGACCCAGTACTTC
-,TRBJ1-2,-,TRBV30,CAWGLVQGFSYGYTF,TGTGCCTGGGGCCTGGTCCAGGGATTTTCCTATGGCTACACCTTC
-,TRBJ2-7,-,TRBV15,CATSRGRDYEQYF,TGTGCCACCAGCAGAGGCAGGGACTACGAGCAGTACTTC
-,TRBJ2-6,-,TRBV28,CASSLMVGPSSGANVLTF,TGTGCCAGCAGTTTAATGGTGGGTCCTAGCTCTGGGGCCAACGTCCTGACTTTC
TRBD2,TRBJ2-1,-,TRBV7-6,CASSRATSGTYNEQFF,TGTGCCAGCAGCCGAGCGACTAGCGGCACCTACAATGAGCAGTTCTTC
-,TRBJ2-7,-,TRBV10-3,CAISGNSYEQYF,TGTGCCATCAGTGGAAACTCCTACGAGCAGTACTTC
TRBD1,TRBJ1-2,-,TRBV28,CASNDRGGLNYGYTF,TGTGCCAGCAATGACAGGGGAGGGCTTAACTATGGCTACACCTTC
-,TRBJ2-6,once,TRBV9,CASSVGSGANVLTF,TGTGCCAGCAGCGTAGGCTCTGGGGCCAACGTCCTGACTTTC
-,TRBJ1-2,-,TRBV5-1,CASSFSGAYGYTF,TGCGCCAGCAGCTTTTCGGGGGCCTATGGCTACACCTTC
TRBD2,TRBJ2-3,-,TRBV5-4,CASSPPGGWPDTQYF,TGTGCCAGCAGCCCTCCGGGGGGATGGCCAGATACGCAGTATTTT
TRBD1,TRBJ1-5,-,TRBV19,CASRGGQGANQPQHF,TGTGCCAGTAGAGGGGGACAGGGCGCCAATCAGCCCCAGCATTTT
-,TRBJ1-2,-,TRBV7-8,CASSLVDRGIGGYTF,TGTGCCAGCAGCTTAGTCGATCGGGGAATTGGTGGCTACACCTTC
-,TRBJ2-5,-,TRBV5-5,CASSFAGLSRRQETQYF,TGTGCCAGCAGCTTTGCAGGTTTAAGCCGCCGCCAAGAGACCCAGTACTTC
-,TRBJ2-1,-,TRBV9,CASSAEQGLSYNEQFF,TGTGCCAGCAGCGCCGAGCAGGGTCTCTCCTACAATGAGCAGTTCTTC
TRBD1,TRBJ1-2,-,TRBV18,CASSPLGQVANYGYTF,TGTGCCAGCTCACCGTTAGGACAGGTTGCTAACTATGGCTACACCTTC
-,TRBJ2-7,-,TRBV29-1,CSVARTLDDFREQYF,TGCAGCGTTGCTCGGACACTTGATGACTTTCGGGAGCAGTACTTC
-,TRBJ1-2,-,TRBV27,CASSLKEYGYTF,TGTGCCAGCAGTTTGAAGGAATATGGCTACACCTTC
-,TRBJ2-1,-,TRBV11-3,CASSFGSSYNEQFF,TGTGCCAGCAGCTTTGGCAGCTCCTACAATGAGCAGTTCTTC
TRBD2,TRBJ2-1,once,TRBV7-9,CASSFVSSGDNEQFF,TGTGCCAGCAGCTTTGTCTCTAGCGGGGATAATGAGCAGTTCTTC
TRBD2,TRBJ2-1,-,TRBV14,CASSQGLARGSEQFF,TGTGCCAGCAGCCAAGGACTAGCGAGGGGCAGTGAGCAGTTCTTC
TRBD1,TRBJ1-2,-,TRBV6-5,CASSYTRTGGSYGYTF,TGTGCCAGCAGTTACACCCGGACAGGGGGCAGCTATGGCTACACCTTC
-,TRBJ2-5,-,TRBV14,CASSQGPLYRKAQETQYF,TGTGCCAGCAGCCAAGGCCCCCTTTACAGGAAGGCACAAGAGACCCAGTACTTC